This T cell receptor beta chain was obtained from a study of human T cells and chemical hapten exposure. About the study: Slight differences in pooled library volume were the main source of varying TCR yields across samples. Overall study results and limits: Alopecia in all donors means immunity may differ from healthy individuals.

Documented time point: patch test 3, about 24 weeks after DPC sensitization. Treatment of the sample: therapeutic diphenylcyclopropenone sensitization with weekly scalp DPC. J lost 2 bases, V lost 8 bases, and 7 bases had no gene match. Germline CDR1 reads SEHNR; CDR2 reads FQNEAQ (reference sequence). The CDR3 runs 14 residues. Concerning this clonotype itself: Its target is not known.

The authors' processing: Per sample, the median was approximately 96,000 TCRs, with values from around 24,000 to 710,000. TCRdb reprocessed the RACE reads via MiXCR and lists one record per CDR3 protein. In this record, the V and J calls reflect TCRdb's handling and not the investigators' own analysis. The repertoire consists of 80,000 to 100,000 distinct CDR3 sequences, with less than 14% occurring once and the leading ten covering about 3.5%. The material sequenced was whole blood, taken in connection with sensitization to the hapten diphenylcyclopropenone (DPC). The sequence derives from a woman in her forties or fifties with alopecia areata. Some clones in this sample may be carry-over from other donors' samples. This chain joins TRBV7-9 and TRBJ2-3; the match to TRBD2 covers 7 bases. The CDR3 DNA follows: TGTGCCAGCGGAGGGACTACCACCACAGATACGCAGTATTTT. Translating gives CASGGTTTTDTQYF.